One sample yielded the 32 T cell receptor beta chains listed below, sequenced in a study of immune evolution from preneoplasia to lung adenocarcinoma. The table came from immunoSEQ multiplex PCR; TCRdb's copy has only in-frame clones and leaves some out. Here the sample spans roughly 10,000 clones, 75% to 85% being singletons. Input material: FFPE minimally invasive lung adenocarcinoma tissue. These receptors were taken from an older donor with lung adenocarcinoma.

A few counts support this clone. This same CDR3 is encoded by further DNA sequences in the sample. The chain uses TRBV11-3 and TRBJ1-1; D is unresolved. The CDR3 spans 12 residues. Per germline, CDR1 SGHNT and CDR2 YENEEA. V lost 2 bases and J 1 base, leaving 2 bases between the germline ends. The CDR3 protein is CASSLQNTEAFF. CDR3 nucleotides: TGTGCCAGCAGCTTACAGAACACTGAAGCTTTCTTT.

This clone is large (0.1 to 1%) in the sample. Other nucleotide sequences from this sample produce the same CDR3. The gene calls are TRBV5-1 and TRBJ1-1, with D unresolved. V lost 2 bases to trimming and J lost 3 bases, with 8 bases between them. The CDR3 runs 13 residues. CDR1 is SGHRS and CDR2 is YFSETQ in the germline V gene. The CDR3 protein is CASSFSADTEAFF. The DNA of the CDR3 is TGCGCCAGCAGCTTTTCAGCAGACACTGAAGCTTTCTTT.

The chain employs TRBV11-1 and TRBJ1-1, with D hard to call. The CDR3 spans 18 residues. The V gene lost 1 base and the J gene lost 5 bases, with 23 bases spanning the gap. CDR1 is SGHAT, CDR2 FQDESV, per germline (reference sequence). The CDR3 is CASSLVTPSASGLTEAFF. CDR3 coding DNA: TGTGCCAGCAGCTTAGTTACTCCCTCCGCTAGTGGGTTGACTGAAGCTTTCTTT.

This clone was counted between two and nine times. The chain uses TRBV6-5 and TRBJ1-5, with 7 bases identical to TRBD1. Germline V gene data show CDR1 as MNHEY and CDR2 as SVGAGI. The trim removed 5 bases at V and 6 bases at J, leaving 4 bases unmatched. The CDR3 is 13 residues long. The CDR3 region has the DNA TGTGCCAGCAGTCCACAGGGGCCTCAGCCCCAGCATTTT. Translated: CASSPQGPQPQHF.

The CDR3 DNA reads as TGTGCCAGCAGCCGTACCGACGAGCAGTACTTC. Protein: CASSRTDEQYF. This sequence joins TRBV7-9 and TRBJ2-7; D is unclear. CDR1 and CDR2 (germline): SEHNR, FQNEAQ (reference sequence). This CDR3 region has 11 residues. V shed 5 bases and J shed 5 bases, with 7 bases lying between them.

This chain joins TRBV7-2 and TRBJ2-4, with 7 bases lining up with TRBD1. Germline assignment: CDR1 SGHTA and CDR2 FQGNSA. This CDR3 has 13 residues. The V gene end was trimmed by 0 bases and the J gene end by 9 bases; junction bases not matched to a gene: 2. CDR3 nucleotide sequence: TGTGCCAGCAGCTTAGCAGGGGGCATCATTCAGTACTTC. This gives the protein CASSLAGGIIQYF. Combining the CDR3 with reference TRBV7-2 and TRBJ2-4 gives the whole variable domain GAGVSQSPSNKVTEKGKDVELRCDPISGHTALYWYRQSLGQGLEFLIYFQGNSAPDKSGLPSDRFSAERTGGSVSTLTIQRTQQEDSAVYLCASSLAGGIIQYFGAGTRLSVL.

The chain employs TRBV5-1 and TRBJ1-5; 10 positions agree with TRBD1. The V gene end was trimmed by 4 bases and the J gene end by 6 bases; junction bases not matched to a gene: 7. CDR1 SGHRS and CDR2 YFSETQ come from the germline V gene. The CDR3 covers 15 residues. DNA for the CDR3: TGCGCCAGCAGCACCGGGACAGGGGTGTCTCAGCCCCAGCATTTT. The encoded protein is CASSTGTGVSQPQHF.

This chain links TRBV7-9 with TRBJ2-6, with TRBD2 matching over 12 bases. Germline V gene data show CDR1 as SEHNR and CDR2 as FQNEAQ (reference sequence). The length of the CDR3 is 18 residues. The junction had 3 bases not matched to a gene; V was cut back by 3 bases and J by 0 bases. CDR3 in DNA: TGTGCCAGCAGCTTTAGGACTAGCGGGAACTCTGGGGCCAACGTCCTGACTTTC. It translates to CASSFRTSGNSGANVLTF. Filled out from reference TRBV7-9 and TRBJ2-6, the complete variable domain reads DTGVSQNPRHKITKRGQNVTFRCDPISEHNRLYWYRQTLGQGPEFLTYFQNEAQLEKSRLLSDRFSAERPKGSFSTLEIQRTEQGDSAMYLCASSFRTSGNSGANVLTFGAGSRLTVL.

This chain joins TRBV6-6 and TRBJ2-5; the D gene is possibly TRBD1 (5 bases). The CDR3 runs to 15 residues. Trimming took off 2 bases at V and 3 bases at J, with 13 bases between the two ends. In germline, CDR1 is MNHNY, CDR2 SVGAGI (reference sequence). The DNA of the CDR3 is TGTGCCAGCAGTTACCTCAGGGCGAGGAAAGAGACCCAGTACTTC. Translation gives CASSYLRARKETQYF.

Written as DNA, the CDR3 is TGCGCCAGCAGTGATTTAGTTCCCGGGGAGCTGTTTTTT. Amino acid sequence: CASSDLVPGELFF. This sequence joins TRBV10-1 and TRBJ2-2; D uncertain. The CDR3 runs 13 residues. Trimming removed 3 bases at V and 6 bases at J, with 8 bases between. The germline CDR1 and CDR2 sequences are WNHNN and SYGVQD (reference sequence).

Here the CDR3 reads CASRVYQGGSYEQYF. The CDR3 nucleotides are TGTGCCAGCAGAGTTTACCAGGGGGGGAGTTACGAGCAGTACTTC. This sequence joins TRBV6-1 and TRBJ2-7; D may be TRBD1 or TRBD2 (7 bases each). The V end lost 6 bases, the J end lost 4 bases, and 19 bases lay between the germline ends. The CDR3 has 15 amino acids. Germline assignment: CDR1 MNHNS and CDR2 SASEGT.

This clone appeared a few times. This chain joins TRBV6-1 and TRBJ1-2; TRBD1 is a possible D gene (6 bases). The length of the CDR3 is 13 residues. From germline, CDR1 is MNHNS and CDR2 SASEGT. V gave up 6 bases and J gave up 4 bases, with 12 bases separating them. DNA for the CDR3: TGTGCCAGCAGCCTGGACAGCCTCTATGGCTACACCTTC. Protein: CASSLDSLYGYTF.

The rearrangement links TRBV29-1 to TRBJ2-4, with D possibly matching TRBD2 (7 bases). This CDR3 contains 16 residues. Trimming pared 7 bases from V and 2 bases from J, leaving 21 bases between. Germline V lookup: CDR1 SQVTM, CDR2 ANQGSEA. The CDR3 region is CSGRRAGAVSKNIQYF. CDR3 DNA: TGCAGCGGCCGGAGGGCGGGGGCTGTGTCCAAAAACATTCAGTACTTC.

In nucleotides, the CDR3 is TGTGCCAGCAGCCCAGGAGTTATGAACACTGAAGCTTTCTTT. Its protein is CASSPGVMNTEAFF. V is TRBV5-4 and J is TRBJ1-1, with D unclear. V lost 4 bases, J lost 0 bases, and 10 bases lay in between. The CDR3 has 14 amino acids. Germline V gene data show CDR1 as SGHNT and CDR2 as YYREEE (reference sequence).

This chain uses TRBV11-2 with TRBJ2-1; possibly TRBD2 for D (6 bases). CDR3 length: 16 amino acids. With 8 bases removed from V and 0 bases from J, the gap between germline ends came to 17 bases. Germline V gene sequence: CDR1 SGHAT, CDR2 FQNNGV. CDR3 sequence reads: CASLGATRGSYNEQFF. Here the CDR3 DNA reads TGTGCCAGCCTGGGTGCGACTAGGGGCTCCTACAATGAGCAGTTCTTC.

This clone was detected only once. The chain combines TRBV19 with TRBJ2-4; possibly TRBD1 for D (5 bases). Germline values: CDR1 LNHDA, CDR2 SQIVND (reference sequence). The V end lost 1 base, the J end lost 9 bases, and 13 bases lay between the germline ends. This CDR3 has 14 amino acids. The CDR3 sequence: CASSIGGRAPIQYF. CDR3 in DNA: TGTGCCAGTAGTATAGGGGGCAGGGCCCCCATTCAGTACTTC.

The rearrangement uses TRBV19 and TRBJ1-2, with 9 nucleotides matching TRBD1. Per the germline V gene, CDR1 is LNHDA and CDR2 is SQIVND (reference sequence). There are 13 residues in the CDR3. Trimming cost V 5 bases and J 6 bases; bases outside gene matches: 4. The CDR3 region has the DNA TGTGCCAGTAGTCGGACAGGGGCGGATGGCTACACCTTC. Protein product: CASSRTGADGYTF. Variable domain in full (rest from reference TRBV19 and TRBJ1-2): DGGITQSPKYLFRKEGQNVTLSCEQNLNHDAMYWYRQDPGQGLRLIYYSQIVNDFQKGDIAEGYSVSREKKESFPLTVTSAQKNPTAFYLCASSRTGADGYTFGSGTRLTVV.

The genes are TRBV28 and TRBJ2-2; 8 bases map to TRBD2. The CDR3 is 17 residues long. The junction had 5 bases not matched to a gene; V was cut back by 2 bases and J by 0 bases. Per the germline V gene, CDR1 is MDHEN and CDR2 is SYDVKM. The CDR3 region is CASSLPGGVTNTGELFF. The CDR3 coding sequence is TGTGCCAGCAGTTTACCGGGAGGGGTCACGAACACCGGGGAGCTGTTTTTT.

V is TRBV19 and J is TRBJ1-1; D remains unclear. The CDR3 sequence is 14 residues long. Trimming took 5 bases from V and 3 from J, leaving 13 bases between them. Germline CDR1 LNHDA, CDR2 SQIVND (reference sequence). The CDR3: CASSFPGLHTEAFF. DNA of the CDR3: TGTGCCAGTAGTTTTCCCGGCTTACACACTGAAGCTTTCTTT.

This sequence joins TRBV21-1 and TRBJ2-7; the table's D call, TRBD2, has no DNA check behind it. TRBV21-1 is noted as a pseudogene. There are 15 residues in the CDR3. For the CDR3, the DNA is TGTGCCAGCAGCAATCATCGAGCGGGAGGTTACGAGCAGTACTTC. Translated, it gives CASSNHRAGGYEQYF.

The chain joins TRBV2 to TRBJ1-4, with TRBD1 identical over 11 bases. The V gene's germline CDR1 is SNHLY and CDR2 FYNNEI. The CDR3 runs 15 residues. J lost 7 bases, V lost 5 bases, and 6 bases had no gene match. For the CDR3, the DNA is TGTGCCAGCAGTTCTACCGGGACAGGGGGTGAAAAACTGTTTTTT. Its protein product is CASSSTGTGGEKLFF. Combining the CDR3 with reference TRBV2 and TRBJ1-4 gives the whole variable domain EPEVTQTPSHQVTQMGQEVILRCVPISNHLYFYWYRQILGQKVEFLVSFYNNEISEKSEIFDDQFSVERPDGSNFTLKIRSTKLEDSAMYFCASSSTGTGGEKLFFGSGTQLSVL.

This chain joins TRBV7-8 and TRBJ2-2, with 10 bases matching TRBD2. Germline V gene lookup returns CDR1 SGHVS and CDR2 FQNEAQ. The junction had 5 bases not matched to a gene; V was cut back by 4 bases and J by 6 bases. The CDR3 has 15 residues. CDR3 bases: TGTGCCAGCAGCTCCCTAGCGGGAGCCTCCGGGGAGCTGTTTTTT. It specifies CASSSLAGASGELFF.

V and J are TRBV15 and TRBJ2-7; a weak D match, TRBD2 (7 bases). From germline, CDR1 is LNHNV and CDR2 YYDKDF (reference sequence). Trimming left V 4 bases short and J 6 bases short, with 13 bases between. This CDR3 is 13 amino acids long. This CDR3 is CATSKGGESEQYF. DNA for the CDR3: TGTGCCACCAGCAAAGGGGGGGAGAGCGAGCAGTACTTC.

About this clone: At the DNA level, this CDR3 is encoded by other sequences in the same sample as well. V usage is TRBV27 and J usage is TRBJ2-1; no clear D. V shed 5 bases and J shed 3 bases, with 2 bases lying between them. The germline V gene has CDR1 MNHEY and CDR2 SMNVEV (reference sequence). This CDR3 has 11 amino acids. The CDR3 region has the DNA TGTGCCAGCAGTCTCTACAATGAGCAGTTCTTC. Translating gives CASSLYNEQFF.

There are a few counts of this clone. Here the CDR3 reads CASSQGGNQPQHF. Here the CDR3 DNA reads TGCGCCAGCAGCCAAGGGGGTAATCAGCCCCAGCATTTT. The chain combines TRBV4-1 with TRBJ1-5, with no clear D. Trimming stripped 1 base from V and 4 bases from J, with 5 bases between. Germline V gene lookup returns CDR1 MGHRA and CDR2 YSYEKL. The length of the CDR3 is 13 residues.

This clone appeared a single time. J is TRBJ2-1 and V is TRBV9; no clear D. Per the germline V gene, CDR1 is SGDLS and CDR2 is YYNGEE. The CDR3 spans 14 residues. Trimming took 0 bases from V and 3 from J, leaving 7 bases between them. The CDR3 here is CASSVEAGYNEQFF. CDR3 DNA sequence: TGTGCCAGCAGCGTAGAGGCAGGCTACAATGAGCAGTTCTTC. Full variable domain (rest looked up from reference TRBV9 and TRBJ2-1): DSGVTQTPKHLITATGQRVTLRCSPRSGDLSVYWYQQSLDQGLQFLIQYYNGEERAKGNILERFSAQQFPDLHSELNLSSLELGDSALYFCASSVEAGYNEQFFGPGTRLTVL.

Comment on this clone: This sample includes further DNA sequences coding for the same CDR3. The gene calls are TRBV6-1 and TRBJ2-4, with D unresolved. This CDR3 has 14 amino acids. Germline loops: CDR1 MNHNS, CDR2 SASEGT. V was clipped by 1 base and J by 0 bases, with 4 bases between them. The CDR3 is CASSEGVAKNIQYF. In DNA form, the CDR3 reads TGTGCCAGCAGTGAAGGGGTAGCCAAAAACATTCAGTACTTC.

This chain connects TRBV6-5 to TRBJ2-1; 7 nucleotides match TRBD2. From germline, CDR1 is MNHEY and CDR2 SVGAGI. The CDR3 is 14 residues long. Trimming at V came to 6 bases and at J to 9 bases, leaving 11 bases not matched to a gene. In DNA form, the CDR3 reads TGTGCCAGCAGCCCCGGGCGGGAGCTTAGTGAGCAGTTCTTC. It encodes CASSPGRELSEQFF.

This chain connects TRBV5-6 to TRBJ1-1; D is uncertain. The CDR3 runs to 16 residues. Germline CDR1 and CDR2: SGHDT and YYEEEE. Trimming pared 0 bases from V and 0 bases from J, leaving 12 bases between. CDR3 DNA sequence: TGTGCCAGCAGCTTGGCCTATCGGACCGTGAACACTGAAGCTTTCTTT. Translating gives CASSLAYRTVNTEAFF.

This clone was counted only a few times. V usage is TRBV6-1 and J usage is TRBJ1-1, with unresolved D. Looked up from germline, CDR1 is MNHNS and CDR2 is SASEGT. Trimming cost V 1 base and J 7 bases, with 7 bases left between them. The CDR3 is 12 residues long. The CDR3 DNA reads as TGTGCCAGCAGTGAAGGGGCCAGTGAAGCTTTCTTT. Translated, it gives CASSEGASEAFF.

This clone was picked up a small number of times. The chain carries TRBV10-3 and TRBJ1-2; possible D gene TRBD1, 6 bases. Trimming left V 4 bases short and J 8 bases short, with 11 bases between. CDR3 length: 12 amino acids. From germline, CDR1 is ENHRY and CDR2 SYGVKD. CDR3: CAISVQGAGYTF. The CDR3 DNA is TGTGCCATCAGTGTACAGGGAGCGGGCTACACCTTC.

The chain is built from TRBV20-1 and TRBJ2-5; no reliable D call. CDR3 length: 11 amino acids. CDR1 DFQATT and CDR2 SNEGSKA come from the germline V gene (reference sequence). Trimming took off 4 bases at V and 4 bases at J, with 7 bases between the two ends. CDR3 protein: CSAMIGETQYF. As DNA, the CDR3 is TGCAGTGCTATGATTGGAGAGACCCAGTACTTC.